The table lists the clone carrying this T cell receptor (beta chain) with a few counts. The antigen is unknown. In TCRdb, the RT-PCR reads were re-called with MiXCR into one record per CDR3 protein. Among 450,000 to 600,000 distinct CDR3 sequences listed, about 7.2% were seen once. These data belong to a study of response to subunit inactivated influenza vaccine. The study's findings and limits: The authors suggested that few new T cells are recruited per seasonal influenza vaccination.

Per the germline V gene, CDR1 is LGHDT and CDR2 is YNNKEL (reference sequence). V lost 4 bases, J lost 2 bases, and 3 bases stayed unmatched. The CDR3 spans 15 residues. The source of this sequence is a man aged 50-75 years who received an inactivated influenza vaccine. Specimen: PBMCs from blood, collected 23 to 25 months after vaccination. The rearrangement joins TRBV3-1 to TRBJ1-2; 11 bases agree with TRBD1. The CDR3 spells CASSLRTGGNYGYTF. CDR3 DNA sequence: TGTGCCAGCAGCCTCAGGACAGGGGGCAACTATGGCTACACCTTC. Full variable domain (missing parts from reference TRBV3-1 and TRBJ1-2): DTAVSQTPKYLVTQMGNDKSIKCEQNLGHDTMYWYKQDSKKFLKIMFSYNNKELIINETVPNRFSPKSPDKAHLNLHINSLELGDSAVYFCASSLRTGGNYGYTFGSGTRLTVV.